This record covers a single TCR beta chain. It lacks a known antigen. No base-level quality is on record; no much larger clone is a single base apart. In total, roughly 670 healthy bone marrow donors made up the cohort. Cohort members were all nominally healthy when sampled, although unrecorded immune exposures were likely present. The donor tested CMV seropositive, placing the donor among the 289 seropositive members of the cohort. Every donor gave a peripheral blood sample, and the peripheral blood mononuclear cells from that sample were used for TCR beta sequencing. Genomic DNA extraction from the blood cell samples was performed with the Qiagen DNeasy Blood Extraction Kit. This sample stems from a study of cytomegalovirus exposure and HLA in healthy donors (dated by TCRdb to about 2017). Study-wide context: An earlier analysis of several hundred of the donors reported 250 to 300 Gb of sequence data and around 100 million unique TCR beta sequences obtained from about 180 million T cells. An early release that covered fewer than 750 HLA-typed donors contained around 300 gigabases of sequencing data and 85 million to 100 million unique TCR sequences. Of the roughly 400 genotyped donors, approximately 82% fell in the genetic ancestry cluster associated with self-reported Caucasian donors. The study aimed to test whether signatures of past pathogen exposure could be identified by cataloging public T cell receptors. Using immunosequencing, the study profiled T cell repertoires from about 610 subjects and related those repertoires to cytomegalovirus serostatus. Along with the approximately 600-subject first cohort, a separate validation cohort of roughly 110 different subjects was used. To predict cytomegalovirus infection status, the study combined high-throughput TCR immunosequencing, statistical association of individual TCRs with disease status, and machine learning. A later analysis re-analyzed previously published TCR beta repertoires from 650 to 800 donors and added high-resolution HLA genotyping to study TCR occurrence patterns. The later analysis used no new phenotypic data to find candidate immune exposures, relying instead on TCR beta sequences and their occurrence across donors. To decide whether each TCR beta V gene segment behaved as functional or pseudogenic, an earlier analysis of over 500 of the donors relied on high-throughput TCR beta sequencing. Donor age, sex, ethnicity and CMV serostatus were compiled alongside the repertoire data. Genome-wide SNP genotypes for about 65% of the roughly 700 donors were used in a later genetic analysis, which treated that subset as a discovery cohort. All discovery cohort repertoires had been generated on a single sequencing platform. HLA typing included class I and class II loci at four-digit resolution. The number of typed donors differed by locus: 629-630 for A, B, C, DRB1 and DQB1; approximately 520 for DQA1; roughly 600 for DPA1; and around 490 for DPB1. About five DR-DQ haplotypes were handled as single units for association and clustering, since linkage in the cohort was strong. Across some 400 genotyped donors of the cohort, an average of about 220,000 unique TCR beta nucleotide sequences per donor were sequenced, and around 19% of those sequences were non-productive.

Points the paper makes about the study in general: A cluster of highly shared sequence variants was judged likely to be a technical artifact of the sequencing pipeline. Some IMGT-functional V segments, including TRBV6-2 and TRBV6-3, could not be distinguished by the 87-base-pair reads and were therefore excluded. In vitro tests confirmed that a few of the cytomegalovirus-associated TCR beta chains recognize cytomegalovirus antigens. A later analysis found that most CMV-associated TCR beta chains appeared HLA-restricted, with HLA associations seemingly driven largely by CMV exposure. Correlated functional status among segregating V segments might reflect linkage disequilibrium, but an unknown experimental factor could not be ruled out. A further reported finding was that TCR beta sequences accurately predicted the HLA-A and HLA-B alleles for most subjects in the first cohort. According to the authors, the approach could potentially be generalized to other disease states and immunological phenotypes. In both the original and validation cohorts, the classifier was reported to diagnose cytomegalovirus status with high specificity and sensitivity. In a later analysis, HLA-associated TCR beta chains were found to be more clonally expanded and to have lower generation probabilities than equally common non-associated chains. In a later genetic analysis, a missense DCLRE1C variant was associated with V-gene and J-gene trimming of TCR beta chains, and the association was replicated in an independent cohort. The presence/absence analyses assumed that sequencing depth was roughly uniform across donors, and that assumption may not be true. The study gave a list of roughly 150 TCR beta chains associated with cytomegalovirus. Because some donors lacked HLA typing at each locus, the association tests relied only on the typed subset. A later analysis reported that several top co-occurrence clusters appeared linked to parvovirus B19, influenza, CMV and Epstein-Barr virus. When HLA alleles, especially DR and DQ, strongly co-occurred, TCR associations were difficult to assign to individual alleles. In a later analysis, TCR association rates were found to vary across HLA loci, with the most associated TCRs seen for DRB1 alleles and the fewest for HLA-C alleles. Immune exposure information for the cohort was limited to CMV serostatus. This cohort had only TCR beta chains sequenced, and the lack of alpha or paired-chain data limited which features could be detected. In a later genetic analysis, fewer N-insertions in productive TCRs were reported among donors in an Asian-associated ancestry cluster than the roughly 710-donor mean. In an earlier analysis of about 600 of the donors, most TCR beta V segments appeared in productive rearrangements about 87% or about 30% of the time, broadly matching IMGT annotations. At a false discovery rate of 0.05, a later analysis linked some 18,000 TCR beta sequences to specific HLA alleles. Across donors, most TCR sequences were observed very rarely, whereas some public TCRs were present in many individuals. The earlier analysis of approximately 590 of the donors excluded seventeen rarely observed V segments, including chromosome 9 orphons, because counts were too low.

The CDR3 holds 11 amino acids from the cysteine to the phenylalanine. Just CDR3 DNA is preserved here, 33 bases in frame from base 1. CDR1 and CDR2 are read off the germline V gene (reference sequence) as MNHNY and SVGAGI. A distance of 10 bases separates the germline ends of V and J, which lose 6 bases and 10 bases respectively. Library creation used the immunoSEQ multiplex PCR assay. The multiplex PCR relied on a mix of 60 forward primers for TCR Vbeta segments and 13 reverse primers for TCR Jbeta segments. The CDR3 region of rearranged TCR beta genes was amplified from genomic DNA by a multiplex PCR assay. On the Illumina HiSeq System, the amplified TCR beta libraries were sequenced as 87-base-pair reads. As for the original processing: A later analysis tallied tens of millions of unique TCR beta chains across the 610 or so repertoires, and approximately 9.9 million of those chains were shared by two or more donors. Raw reads were error-corrected and collapsed into unique sequences by a nearest-neighbor algorithm in which closely related sequences were merged to remove PCR and sequencing errors. Alignment of CDR3 sequences to IMGT reference sequences was used to assign V, D and J gene segments. For a sequence to be retained, a match of at least six nucleotides to both a V gene segment and a J gene segment was required. Rearrangements were classified as productive when the CDR3 lacked stop codons and remained in frame with V and J, and all other rearrangements were classified as non-productive. CDR3 was defined according to IMGT convention as the region running from the second conserved V-encoded cysteine to the conserved J-encoded phenylalanine. In an earlier analysis of more than 550 of the donors, sequences lacking an unambiguous match to a single V gene segment were excluded. In an earlier analysis of approximately 610 of the donors, V segments were called functional above 56.7% productive rearrangements and were called segregating when the between-donor standard deviation exceeded 5%. A statistical classification framework was developed to diagnose cytomegalovirus status using the catalog of TCR beta chain sequences. A later analysis assigned V and J genes by comparing TCR nucleotide sequences with IMGT/GENE-DB human TR gene sequences. The TCRdist pipeline was used in a later analysis to assign CDR3 sequences and most-parsimonious VDJ recombination scenarios. In a later analysis, each TCR beta chain was defined by its CDR3 amino acid sequence together with its V-gene family, and reads lacking a unique V-gene family were excluded. A later analysis removed nearly 600 highly shared, low-generation-probability nucleotide sequences to deal with suspected cross-contamination and a sequencing artifact. In a later analysis, a clonal expansion index for each public chain was calculated from normalized within-repertoire ranks of inferred template counts. A later analysis computed generation probabilities with a VDJ recombination model fitted to out-of-frame rearrangements, and checked the results against IGoR. In a later analysis, hypergeometric tests were used to score TCR-TCR, TCR-HLA and TCR-CMV co-occurrence, with a repertoire-size bias correction applied to TCR pairs. A later analysis estimated false discovery rates by permuting HLA or CMV assignments 20 times. In a later analysis, co-occurring TCRs were grouped with DBSCAN, and TCRdist sequence similarity was added when clustering was performed within HLA-allele-positive subsets. Repertoires with fewer than 30,000 or more than 120,000 public chains were left out of co-occurrence clustering, as were about 5 repertoires with anomalous nucleotide sharing. TCRdb provides this immuneACCESS table in a form limited to in-frame rearrangements. Some clones are lacking; in checked studies, under half of them reflect an unresolved V gene, and why the rest are absent is not known. V and J calls and clone size are copied from that table; D and trimming were computed from the DNA. This sample comprises 95,000 to 100,000 clones, around three quarters of them detected only once. Jointly, the top ten make up about a sixth of the sample.

The chain is made from TRBV6-6 and TRBJ1-3; too little of a D gene remains to name it. This sequence originates from a man between 60 and 75 years old in good health and CMV-seropositive. Sequenced sample: PBMCs. The nucleotide sequence reads TGTGCCAGCAGCCCACAAAGAACCATATATTTT. Translated, this is CASSPQRTIYF.